This T cell receptor (beta chain) was profiled in a study of T cell repertoires in cytomegalovirus infection (dated by TCRdb to about 2019). Regarding the research as a whole: Peptide stimulations targeted recently identified HLA-C-restricted CMV epitopes, whose presentation resists viral immunomodulation, together with well-studied HLA-B-restricted epitopes. Because public TCR beta signatures pointed to carriage of CMV infection together with the matching HLA type, the HLA type of each donor mattered for the analysis. The paper's findings and limits, for the study overall: Carriers of CMV infection plus the relevant HLA type were discriminated by the cumulative frequency of public TCR beta family members in the study cohort and in an independent 352-donor cohort. The ex vivo response was dominated by HLA-C-restricted CMV-specific TCR beta clonotypes, which also provided the single most frequent clonotype in two of eight donors.

Taken from the germline V gene, the CDR1 and CDR2 loops are SGHTA and FQGNSA. V lost 5 bases and J lost 4 bases, and the count of bases not matched to a germline gene is 4. Including the terminal cysteine and phenylalanine, the CDR3 comprises 15 residues. Only the CDR3 DNA stays, 45 bases, in frame from base 1. The treatment or condition label on this specimen signifies: in vitro stimulation with specific CMV peptide epitopes to enrich CMV-specific T cells. Sequencing was performed on an Illumina HiSeq 1500. Starting from the raw public reads, TCRdb applied fastp trimming at Q25, assembled clones with MiXCR and retained in-frame beta chains. Each entry merges the rows of one CDR3 protein and shows their most common DNA and genes. This sample is represented by some 920,000 distinct CDR3 sequences; roughly 31% of them were singletons. The ten largest clones represent around an eighth of the sample. This clonotype was recorded at least ten times. What this receptor recognizes is not known. There are no base qualities to consult, and no much larger clone falls within one base.

Recombination connected TRBV7-2 to TRBJ2-3, with 12 bases in between that match TRBD2. Source: cultured CD8+ T cells from PBMCs, taken from culture after CMV antigen stimulation. The TCR comes from a human donor in good health (CMV status not recorded). Some clones in this sample may be carry-over from other donors' samples. The CDR3: CASSPSGGAADTQYF. The base sequence is TGTGCCAGCAGCCCTAGCGGGGGGGCCGCAGATACGCAGTATTTT. The CDR3 plus the reference TRBV7-2 and TRBJ2-3 genes for the other parts give the full variable domain: GAGVSQSPSNKVTEKGKDVELRCDPISGHTALYWYRQSLGQGLEFLIYFQGNSAPDKSGLPSDRFSAERTGGSVSTLTIQRTQQEDSAVYLCASSPSGGAADTQYFGPGTRLTVL.